These 6 T cell receptor beta chains were sequenced from one sample in a study of identical twins. TCRdb reanalysed the 5' RACE reads using MiXCR and keeps one entry per CDR3 protein. The top ten hold 0.25% to 0.3% of the sample, which has 1,800,000 or so distinct CDR3 sequences, roughly a third seen once. Sequences were obtained from cord blood. The receptors come from a newborn girl in good health.

This clonotype was seen a handful of times. The chain has TRBV6-1 and TRBJ2-1, with D maybe TRBD1 (6 bases). Looked up from germline, CDR1 is MNHNS and CDR2 is SASEGT. The CDR3 has 14 amino acids. Trimming pared 11 bases from V and 0 bases from J, leaving 14 bases between. This CDR3 is CAVRVGGSYNEQFF. The CDR3 DNA sequence: TGTGCCGTCAGGGTAGGGGGCTCCTACAATGAGCAGTTCTTC.

The J gene is TRBJ2-1, the V gene TRBV3-1; D ambiguous. This CDR3 has 15 amino acids. CDR1 is LGHDT and CDR2 is YNNKEL in the germline V gene (reference sequence). V was clipped by 5 bases and J by 0 bases, with 11 bases between them. Here the CDR3 reads CASSFIPGSYNEQFF. In DNA form, the CDR3 reads TGTGCCAGCAGCTTCATCCCAGGCTCCTACAATGAGCAGTTCTTC.

For this clonotype: Possible read error: a much larger clone is one base away. CDR3 nucleotide sequence: TGTGCCAGCAGTTTAAAGGACGGAACCCTCCATGGCTACACCTTC. It codes for CASSLKDGTLHGYTF. This chain links TRBV12-3 or TRBV12-4 with TRBJ1-2; no definite D call. V shed 2 bases and J shed 6 bases, with 16 bases lying between them. The CDR3 is 15 residues long.

This clonotype was seen a single time. This chain connects TRBV5-1 to TRBJ2-7, with 7 bases that match TRBD2. V shed 0 bases and J 5 bases; nucleotides not matched to a gene: 5. Per germline, CDR1 SGHRS and CDR2 YFSETQ. The CDR3 has 14 amino acids. As DNA, the CDR3 is TGCGCCAGCAGCTTGGGGGCGGGAGTAGACGAGCAGTACTTC. Protein sequence: CASSLGAGVDEQYF.

The CDR3 coding sequence is TGTGCCAGCAGCCAACAAAAGGGGACTAGCTTCTACAATGAGCAGTTCTTC. Its translation is CASSQQKGTSFYNEQFF. The chain carries TRBV4-2 and TRBJ2-1; TRBD2 agrees at 9 bases. The V segment lost 2 bases and the J segment 3 bases; nucleotides outside the gene matches: 8. This CDR3 is built from 17 residues. Germline CDR1 LGHNA, CDR2 YNFKEQ.

This rearrangement joins TRBV7-2 to TRBJ2-1; D is undetermined. The CDR3 extends over 16 amino acids. The germline CDR1 and CDR2 sequences are SGHTA and FQGNSA. V was shortened by 4 bases and J by 0 bases, with 13 bases between the two germline ends. The CDR3 bases are TGTGCCAGCAGCTCTCAGAGATGGTTCTCCTACAATGAGCAGTTCTTC. As protein: CASSSQRWFSYNEQFF.